This TCR beta chain derives from a study of blood T cell repertoires in COVID-19. V dropped 4 bases and J dropped 2 bases, with 10 bases sitting between them. Germline-derived CDR1 and CDR2 are SGHAT and FQDESV (reference sequence). This CDR3 contains 14 residues. Repertoires were generated with immunoSEQ multiplex PCR, while TCRdb's copy carries only in-frame clones and drops some. This repertoire shows 77,000 or so clones, more than 75% found once; its top ten account for 28%. This sequence originates from an elderly woman with active or convalescent COVID-19. The sample taken for sequencing was peripheral blood. The chain carries TRBV11-1 and TRBJ2-3, with D maybe TRBD1 (6 bases). The CDR3 region is CASSSGHTTDTQYF. CDR3 DNA sequence: TGTGCCAGCAGCTCGGGACATACCACAGATACGCAGTATTTT. Full variable domain (missing parts from reference TRBV11-1 and TRBJ2-3): EAEVAQSPRYKITEKSQAVAFWCDPISGHATLYWYRQILGQGPELLVQFQDESVVDDSQLPKDRFSAERLKGVDSTLKIQPAELGDSAMYLCASSSGHTTDTQYFGPGTRLTVL.